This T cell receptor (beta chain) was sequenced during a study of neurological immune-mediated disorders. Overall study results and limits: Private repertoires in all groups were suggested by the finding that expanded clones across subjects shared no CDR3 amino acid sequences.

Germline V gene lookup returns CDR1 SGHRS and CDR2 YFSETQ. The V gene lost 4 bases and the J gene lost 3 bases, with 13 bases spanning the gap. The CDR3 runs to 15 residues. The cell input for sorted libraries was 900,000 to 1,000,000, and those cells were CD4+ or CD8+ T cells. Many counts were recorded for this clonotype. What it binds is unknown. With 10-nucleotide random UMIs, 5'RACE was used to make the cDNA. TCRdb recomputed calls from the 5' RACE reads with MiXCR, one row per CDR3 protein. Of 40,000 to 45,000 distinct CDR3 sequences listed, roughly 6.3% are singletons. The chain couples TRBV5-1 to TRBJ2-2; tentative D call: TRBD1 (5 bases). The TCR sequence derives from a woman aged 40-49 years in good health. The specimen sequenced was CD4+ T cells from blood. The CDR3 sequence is CASSELDRDTGELFF. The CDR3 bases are TGCGCCAGCAGCGAGTTAGACAGAGACACCGGGGAGCTGTTTTTT.